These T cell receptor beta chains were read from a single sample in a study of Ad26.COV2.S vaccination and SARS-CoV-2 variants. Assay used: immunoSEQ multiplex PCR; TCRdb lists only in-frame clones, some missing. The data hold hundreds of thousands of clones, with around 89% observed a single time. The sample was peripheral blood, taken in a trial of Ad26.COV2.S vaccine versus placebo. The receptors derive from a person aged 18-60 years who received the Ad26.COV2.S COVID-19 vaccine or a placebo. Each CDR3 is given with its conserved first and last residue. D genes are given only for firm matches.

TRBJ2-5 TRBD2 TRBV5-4 TGTGCCAGCAGCCGAAGCGGGGGGTACCAAGAGACCCAGTACTTC CASSRSGGYQETQYF
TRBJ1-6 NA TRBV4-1 TGCGCCAGCAGCCAAGGGGCTGTCTCGGGAAAGTATAATTCACCCCTCCACTTT CASSQGAVSGKYNSPLHF
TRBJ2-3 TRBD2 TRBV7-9 TGTGCCAGCAGCTTTAGTAGCGGGGGAACAGATACGCAGTATTTT CASSFSSGGTDTQYF
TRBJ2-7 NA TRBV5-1 TGCGCCAGCAGCCAGGACCCTACCTACGAGCAGTACTTC CASSQDPTYEQYF
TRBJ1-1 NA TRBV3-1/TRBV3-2 TGTGCCAGCAGTTATGAGGGGGGGAACACTGAAGCTTTCTTT CASSYEGGNTEAFF
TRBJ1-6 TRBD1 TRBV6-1 TGTGCCAGCAGTGACAGGGGGACCTATAATTCACCCCTCCACTTT CASSDRGTYNSPLHF
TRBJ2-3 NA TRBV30 TGTGCCTGGAGTGTAAAGGGTCTAGCTAAAGATACGCAGTATTTT CAWSVKGLAKDTQYF
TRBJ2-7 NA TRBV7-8 TGTGCCAGCAGCCTGGGGCGTGCCGAGCAGTACTTC CASSLGRAEQYF
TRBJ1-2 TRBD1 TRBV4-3 TGCGCCAGCAGCCAAGACGTGACAGGGGGCTACACCTTC CASSQDVTGGYTF
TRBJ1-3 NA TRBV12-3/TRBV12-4 TGTGCCAGCAGTTTAGGGTTCAGAAACACCATATATTTT CASSLGFRNTIYF
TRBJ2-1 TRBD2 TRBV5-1 TGCGCCAGCAGCTTAACTAGCGGGTTGAATGAGCAGTTCTTC CASSLTSGLNEQFF
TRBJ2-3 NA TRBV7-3 TGTGCCAGTGGGGTGGGGGCTAGCAAATCAGATACGCAGTATTTT CASGVGASKSDTQYF
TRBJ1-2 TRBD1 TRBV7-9 TGTGCCAGCAGCATCCCTGGGACAGGGGGCGGGTATGGCTACACCTTC CASSIPGTGGGYGYTF
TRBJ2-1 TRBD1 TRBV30 TGTGCCTGGAGTGTACAGGGGGGCAATGAGCAGTTCTTC CAWSVQGGNEQFF
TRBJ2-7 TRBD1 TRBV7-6 TGTGCCAGCAGCCCAGGGGGCTCCTACGAGCAGTACTTC CASSPGGSYEQYF
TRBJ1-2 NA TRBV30 TGTGCCTGGACTAGAACCCGAGCTAACTATGGCTACACCTTC CAWTRTRANYGYTF
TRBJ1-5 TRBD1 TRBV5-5 TGTGCCAGCAGCAGGACAGGTGATAGCAATCAGCCCCAGCATTTT CASSRTGDSNQPQHF
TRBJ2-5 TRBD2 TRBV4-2 TGTGCCAGCAGCCAGGGGACTAGCGGGGGCGGTGAGACCCAGTACTTC CASSQGTSGGGETQYF